What follows are 18 T cell receptor beta chains derived from one specimen sequenced in a study of vaccination effects on CD4 cells after COVID-19. For these receptors, no antigen is known. Expansion of antigen-specific CD4+ T cells with viral peptide pools was carried out by the ViraFEST assay before sequencing. At the end of about 9 days of culture, CD4+ T cells were isolated. This table comes from immunoSEQ multiplex PCR, and its TCRdb copy is limited to in-frame clones, with some not included. This table has about 54,000 clones, 80% appearing once. Sequencing was performed on CD4+ T cells from PBMCs cultured with HCoV-229E spike peptides, taken before COVID-19 vaccination. These receptors were taken from a human donor who received a COVID-19 vaccine.

This clone has just a few counts. V is TRBV6-5 and J is TRBJ2-1, with D possibly TRBD2 on 6 matching bases. Germline CDR1 and CDR2: MNHEY and SVGAGI. Trimming pared 7 bases from V and 3 bases from J, leaving 16 bases between. The CDR3 is 15 residues long. CDR3 nucleotides: TGTGCCAGCAAGGGCGGGGAGGTGCTCTACAATGAGCAGTTCTTC. It specifies CASKGGEVLYNEQFF.

V is TRBV11-3 and J is TRBJ2-3; 15 bases are shared with TRBD2. Germline V gives CDR1 SGHNT, CDR2 YENEEA. The ends lost 5 bases at V and 5 bases at J; junction bases unmatched: 8. This CDR3 spans 17 amino acids. The CDR3 here is CASSRGLAGGRGDTQYF. The CDR3 DNA sequence: TGTGCCAGCAGCCGAGGACTAGCGGGGGGGAGGGGAGATACGCAGTATTTT.

Only a few counts were recorded for this clone. The rearrangement uses TRBV19 and TRBJ2-3; D gene ambiguous. The V end was cut by 3 bases, the J end by 0 bases, with 10 bases between. The V gene's germline CDR1 is LNHDA and CDR2 SQIVND (reference sequence). The CDR3 spans 15 residues. The CDR3: CASSIQASSTDTQYF. CDR3 nucleotides: TGTGCCAGTAGTATTCAGGCCAGTAGCACAGATACGCAGTATTTT.

The J gene is TRBJ1-2, the V gene TRBV15, with D possibly matching TRBD1 (5 bases). V was clipped by 6 bases and J by 8 bases, with 16 bases between them. The length of the CDR3 is 13 residues. In germline, CDR1 is LNHNV, CDR2 YYDKDF (reference sequence). CDR3 protein: CATRRGHGEGYTF. CDR3 DNA: TGTGCCACCAGGCGAGGACACGGTGAAGGCTACACCTTC.

The rearrangement uses TRBV11-2 and TRBJ2-1; D remains unclear. Germline V CDR1 and CDR2: SGHAT, FQNNGV. The CDR3 is made up of 12 amino acids. Trimming pared 2 bases from V and 7 bases from J, leaving 6 bases between. The CDR3 reads CASSLLRNEQFF. The CDR3 DNA is TGTGCCAGCAGCTTATTGCGGAATGAGCAGTTCTTC.

This chain links TRBV10-2 with TRBJ2-3; D not certain. In germline, CDR1 is WSHSY, CDR2 SAAADI. The ends were cut back, 6 bases at V and 2 bases at J, with 9 bases in the middle. This CDR3 is 13 amino acids long. The CDR3 reads CASRWGSTDTQYF. CDR3 coding DNA: TGCGCCAGCAGATGGGGATCCACAGATACGCAGTATTTT.

In its sample, this clone was seen once. V usage is TRBV5-1 and J usage is TRBJ1-1; D gene ambiguous. The germline V gene encodes CDR1 SGHRS and CDR2 YFSETQ. Trimming cost V 3 bases and J 1 base, with 10 bases left between them. CDR3 size: 14 residues. DNA of the CDR3: TGCGCCAGCAGCTCCGGACGGTCGAACACTGAAGCTTTCTTT. Its translation is CASSSGRSNTEAFF.

The chain is built from TRBV2 and TRBJ1-1; D is possibly TRBD1 (6 bases). CDR1 SNHLY and CDR2 FYNNEI come from the germline V gene. This CDR3 has 14 amino acids. V dropped 1 base and J dropped 4 bases, with 10 bases sitting between them. The CDR3 nucleotides read TGTGCCAGCAGTGAAGAAGGGGGTCCCACTGAAGCTTTCTTT. Its translation: CASSEEGGPTEAFF.

This rearrangement joins TRBV4-1 to TRBJ1-1, with 9 bases lining up with TRBD1. V was pared by 2 bases and J by 0 bases, with 1 base of the junction left unmatched. This CDR3 has 15 amino acids. Germline assignment: CDR1 MGHRA and CDR2 YSYEKL. CDR3 sequence reads: CASSQRDRVNTEAFF. The DNA of the CDR3 is TGCGCCAGCAGCCAACGGGACAGGGTGAACACTGAAGCTTTCTTT.

The genes are TRBV2 and TRBJ1-2, with a weak D call TRBD1 (5 bases). The CDR3 runs 15 residues. The V and J ends lost 0 bases and 8 bases respectively, with 16 bases between them. Germline CDR1 is SNHLY and CDR2 is FYNNEI. CDR3 residues: CASSEALRVGEGYTF. The CDR3 DNA is TGTGCCAGCAGTGAAGCGCTTCGGGTAGGGGAGGGCTACACCTTC.

This chain joins TRBV29-1 and TRBJ2-5; 7 bases map to TRBD1. The V segment lost 7 bases and the J segment 1 base; nucleotides outside the gene matches: 6. Germline CDR1 SQVTM, CDR2 ANQGSEA. The CDR3 contains 13 residues. For the CDR3, the DNA is TGCAGCGCCTCGGGACAGAGCCAAGAGACCCAGTACTTC. It translates to CSASGQSQETQYF.

The chain joins TRBV5-6 to TRBJ2-3; no clear D. This CDR3 has 14 amino acids. Germline V gene data show CDR1 as SGHDT and CDR2 as YYEEEE. Trimming shortened V by 3 bases and J by 1 base, and 9 bases separated the two germline ends. CDR3 residues: CASSSASGTDTQYF. DNA of the CDR3: TGTGCCAGCAGCTCAGCTTCGGGCACAGATACGCAGTATTTT. The full variable domain, completed using reference TRBV5-6 and TRBJ2-3, is DAGVTQSPTHLIKTRGQQVTLRCSPKSGHDTVSWYQQALGQGPQFIFQYYEEEERQRGNFPDRFSGHQFPNYSSELNVNALLLGDSALYLCASSSASGTDTQYFGPGTRLTVL.

This clone occurred a few times. The V call is TRBV6-5, the J call TRBJ2-2; TRBD1 agrees at 9 bases. The V gene's germline CDR1 is MNHEY and CDR2 SVGAGI. The CDR3 has 14 residues. Losses at the gene ends were 6 bases for V and 3 bases for J; bases not matched to a gene: 2. The CDR3 here is CASRRTGDTGELFF. The CDR3 DNA follows: TGTGCCAGCAGGAGGACAGGGGACACCGGGGAGCTGTTTTTT.

The gene calls are TRBV6-5 and TRBJ1-1, with a possible D match to TRBD1 (5 bases). V lost 2 bases and J 10 bases, leaving 20 bases between the germline ends. This CDR3 is built from 15 residues. CDR1 and CDR2 (germline): MNHEY, SVGAGI. The CDR3 loop is CASSYGDARGAGAFF. CDR3 in DNA: TGTGCCAGCAGTTACGGGGACGCGAGGGGTGCTGGAGCTTTCTTT.

V is TRBV3-1 (or the pseudogene TRBV3-2) and J is TRBJ2-2; D remains ambiguous. V shed 6 bases and J shed 2 bases, with 4 bases lying between them. This CDR3 contains 12 residues. Germline loops: CDR1 LGHDT, CDR2 YNNKEL (reference sequence). The CDR3 DNA sequence: TGTGCCAGCAGTTTTAACACCGGGGAGCTGTTTTTT. Translation gives CASSFNTGELFF.

This clone is medium-sized in the sample. The V gene is TRBV6-1, the J gene TRBJ1-3, with D unclear. The ends were cut back, 2 bases at V and 2 bases at J, with 16 bases in the middle. In germline, CDR1 is MNHNS, CDR2 SASEGT. The CDR3 consists of 17 residues. CDR3 loop: CASSEKAGWSAGNTIYF. CDR3 sequence (DNA): TGTGCCAGCAGTGAAAAGGCAGGTTGGTCGGCTGGAAACACCATATATTTT.

The J gene is TRBJ2-1, the V gene TRBV24-1; D may be TRBD1 (7 bases). CDR1 is KGHDR, CDR2 SFDVKD, per germline. V was clipped by 3 bases and J by 0 bases, with 11 bases between them. The CDR3 spans 16 residues. The CDR3 DNA reads as TGTGCCACCAGTGATCCAGGGGGGAGCTCCTACAATGAGCAGTTCTTC. Translated, it gives CATSDPGGSSYNEQFF.

V and J are TRBV19 and TRBJ1-3; D is undetermined. There are 15 residues in the CDR3. Trimming left V 5 bases short and J 4 bases short, with 15 bases between. Germline CDR1 LNHDA, CDR2 SQIVND (reference sequence). DNA of the CDR3: TGTGCCAGTAGTTCCCCGGGGAGTTGGGGAAACACCATATATTTT. Translation gives CASSSPGSWGNTIYF.